This TCR beta chain came from a study of blood T cell repertoires in COVID-19. Study as a whole: Samples of COVID-19 (acute and convalescent) were obtained from the United States, Italy and Spain. PBMCs, B-cell-depleted T cells, or T cells were the source of the cDNA or gDNA that made up the material.

Measured with immunoSEQ multiplex PCR; TCRdb has only the in-frame clones, and not every one. The profile shows about 220,000 clones, around 87% of them singletons. CDR1 and CDR2 from the germline V gene are LGHNA and YNFKEQ. Losses at the gene ends were 1 base for V and 2 bases for J; bases not matched to a gene: 3. This CDR3 has 16 amino acids. The study drew participants aged about 18 to 89 years from 20 to 30 US areas. Researchers sorted participants into cohorts using their self-reported clinical history. The receptor comes from a woman aged 18-30 years in a cohort exposed to, infected with or recovered from COVID-19 (not recorded which). The chain uses TRBV4-2 and TRBJ2-3; 10 bases map to TRBD2. Sequences were obtained from PBMCs or T cells enriched from blood (not recorded which). This CDR3 reads CASSQATSGVTDTQYF. CDR3 DNA sequence: TGTGCCAGCAGCCAAGCCACTAGCGGGGTCACAGATACGCAGTATTTT.